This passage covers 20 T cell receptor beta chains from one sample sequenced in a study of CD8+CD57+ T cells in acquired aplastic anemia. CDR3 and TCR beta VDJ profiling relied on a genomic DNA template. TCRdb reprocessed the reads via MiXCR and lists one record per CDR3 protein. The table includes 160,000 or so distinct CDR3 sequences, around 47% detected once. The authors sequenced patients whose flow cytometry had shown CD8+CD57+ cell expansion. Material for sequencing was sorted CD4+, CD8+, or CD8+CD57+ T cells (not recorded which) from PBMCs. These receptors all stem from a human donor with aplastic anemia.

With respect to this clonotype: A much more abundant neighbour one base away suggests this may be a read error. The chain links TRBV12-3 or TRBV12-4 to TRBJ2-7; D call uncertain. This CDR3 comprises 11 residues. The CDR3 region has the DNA TGTGCCAGCAGTTTTGGTTACGGGCAGTACTTC. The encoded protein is CASSFGYGQYF.

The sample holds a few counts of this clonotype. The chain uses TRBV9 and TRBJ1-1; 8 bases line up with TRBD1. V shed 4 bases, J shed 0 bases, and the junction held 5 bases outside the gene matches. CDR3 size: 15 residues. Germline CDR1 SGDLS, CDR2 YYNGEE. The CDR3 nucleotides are TGTGCCAGCAGCCCCCGGGACAGGCTGAACACTGAAGCTTTCTTT. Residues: CASSPRDRLNTEAFF.

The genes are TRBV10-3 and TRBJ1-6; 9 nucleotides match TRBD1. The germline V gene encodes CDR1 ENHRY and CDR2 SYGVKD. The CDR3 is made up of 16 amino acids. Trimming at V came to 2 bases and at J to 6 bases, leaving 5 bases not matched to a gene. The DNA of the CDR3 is TGTGCCATCAGTGAGACGGCGGGACAGGGTAATTCACCCCTCCACTTT. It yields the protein CAISETAGQGNSPLHF.

The CDR3 sequence: CASSLAGKHEQYF. CDR3 sequence (DNA): TGTGCCAGCAGCCTTGCCGGGAAGCACGAGCAGTACTTC. J is TRBJ2-7 and V is TRBV5-6; D is perhaps TRBD2 (5 bases). V was clipped by 4 bases and J by 5 bases, with 13 bases between them. The length of the CDR3 is 13 residues. Per germline, CDR1 SGHDT and CDR2 YYEEEE.

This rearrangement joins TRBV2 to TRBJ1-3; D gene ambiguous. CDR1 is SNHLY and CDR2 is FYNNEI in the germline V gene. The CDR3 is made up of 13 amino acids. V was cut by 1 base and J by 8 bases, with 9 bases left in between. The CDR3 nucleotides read TGTGCCAGCAGTGAAGGATCTTGGCACACCATATATTTT. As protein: CASSEGSWHTIYF.

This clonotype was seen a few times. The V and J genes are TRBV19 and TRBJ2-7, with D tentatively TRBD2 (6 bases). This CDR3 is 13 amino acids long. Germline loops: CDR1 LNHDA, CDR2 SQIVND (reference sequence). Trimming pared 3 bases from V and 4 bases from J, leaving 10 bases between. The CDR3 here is CASSITGGYEQYF. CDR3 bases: TGTGCCAGTAGTATTACCGGAGGGTACGAGCAGTACTTC.

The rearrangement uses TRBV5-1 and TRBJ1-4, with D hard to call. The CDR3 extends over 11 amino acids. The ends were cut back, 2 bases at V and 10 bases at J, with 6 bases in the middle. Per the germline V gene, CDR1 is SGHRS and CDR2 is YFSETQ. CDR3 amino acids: CASSFKGKLFF. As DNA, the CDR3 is TGCGCCAGCAGCTTTAAGGGAAAACTGTTTTTT.

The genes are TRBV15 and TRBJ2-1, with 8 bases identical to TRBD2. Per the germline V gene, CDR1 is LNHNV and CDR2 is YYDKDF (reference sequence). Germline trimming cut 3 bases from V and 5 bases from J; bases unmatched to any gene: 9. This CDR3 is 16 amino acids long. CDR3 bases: TGTGCCACCAGCAGCTTCCGGACTAGCCGAGACAATGAGCAGTTCTTC. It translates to CATSSFRTSRDNEQFF.

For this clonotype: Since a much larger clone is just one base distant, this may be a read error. CDR3 nucleotides: TGCAGTGCGGACATGGAGGCCCAATACAATGAGCAGTTCTTC. This encodes CSADMEAQYNEQFF. The gene calls are TRBV20-1 and TRBJ2-1; D tentatively reads TRBD1 or TRBD2 (5 bases each). The CDR3 has 14 amino acids. Deletions cut 6 bases from V and 4 bases from J, with 16 bases between. CDR1 and CDR2 from the germline V gene are DFQATT and SNEGSKA (reference sequence).

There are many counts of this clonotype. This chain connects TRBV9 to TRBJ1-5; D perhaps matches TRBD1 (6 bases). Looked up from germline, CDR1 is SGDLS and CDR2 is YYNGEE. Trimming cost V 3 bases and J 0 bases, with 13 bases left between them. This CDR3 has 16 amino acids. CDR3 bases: TGTGCCAGCAGCGAGGGGGGGGGAAATAGCAATCAGCCCCAGCATTTT. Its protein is CASSEGGGNSNQPQHF.

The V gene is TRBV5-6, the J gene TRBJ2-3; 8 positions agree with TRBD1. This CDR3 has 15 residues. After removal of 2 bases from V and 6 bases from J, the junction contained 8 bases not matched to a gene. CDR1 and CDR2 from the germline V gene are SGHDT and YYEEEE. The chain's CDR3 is CASSFSGGAVDTQYF. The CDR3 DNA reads TGTGCCAGCAGCTTTTCAGGGGGCGCGGTGGATACGCAGTATTTT.

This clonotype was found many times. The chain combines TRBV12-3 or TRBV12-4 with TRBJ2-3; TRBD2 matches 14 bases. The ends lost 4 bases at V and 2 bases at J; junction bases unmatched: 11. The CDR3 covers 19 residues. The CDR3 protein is CASSSLTSGLAGDTDTQYF. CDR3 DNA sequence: TGTGCCAGCAGTTCCCTAACCTCGGGACTAGCGGGGGACACAGATACGCAGTATTTT.

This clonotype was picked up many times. Written as DNA, the CDR3 is TGCAGCGTCGGACGCAGGGACACCGGGGAGCTGTTTTTT. Its protein is CSVGRRDTGELFF. V usage is TRBV29-1 and J usage is TRBJ2-2, with D possibly being TRBD1 (5 bases). The CDR3 extends over 13 amino acids. Germline CDR1 and CDR2: SQVTM and ANQGSEA. V dropped 6 bases and J dropped 3 bases, with 11 bases sitting between them.

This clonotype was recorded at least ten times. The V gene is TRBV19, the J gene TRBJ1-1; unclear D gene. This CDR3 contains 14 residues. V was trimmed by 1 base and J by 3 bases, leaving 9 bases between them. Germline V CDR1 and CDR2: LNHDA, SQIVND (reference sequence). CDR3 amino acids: CASSIGLAYTEAFF. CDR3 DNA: TGTGCCAGTAGTATAGGGTTGGCGTACACTGAAGCTTTCTTT.

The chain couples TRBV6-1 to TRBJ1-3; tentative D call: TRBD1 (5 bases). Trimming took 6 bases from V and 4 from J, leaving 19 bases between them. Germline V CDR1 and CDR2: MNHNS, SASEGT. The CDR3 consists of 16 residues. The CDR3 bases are TGTGCCAGCAGCGGAACCCTTAGGGGCTCCGGAAACACCATATATTTT. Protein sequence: CASSGTLRGSGNTIYF.

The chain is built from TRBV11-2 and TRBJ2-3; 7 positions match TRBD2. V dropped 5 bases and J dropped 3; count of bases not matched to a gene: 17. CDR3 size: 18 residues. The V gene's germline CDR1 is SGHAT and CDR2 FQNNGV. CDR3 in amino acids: CASSTRGSGPMRTDTQYF. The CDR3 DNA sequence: TGTGCCAGCAGCACCCGGGGTAGCGGGCCCATGAGGACAGATACGCAGTATTTT.

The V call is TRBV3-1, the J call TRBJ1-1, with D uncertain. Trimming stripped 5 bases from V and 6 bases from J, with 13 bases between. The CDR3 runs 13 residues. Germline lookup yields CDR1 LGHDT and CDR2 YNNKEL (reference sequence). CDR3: CASSGLQGAEAFF. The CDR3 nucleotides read TGTGCCAGCAGCGGGTTGCAAGGCGCTGAAGCTTTCTTT.

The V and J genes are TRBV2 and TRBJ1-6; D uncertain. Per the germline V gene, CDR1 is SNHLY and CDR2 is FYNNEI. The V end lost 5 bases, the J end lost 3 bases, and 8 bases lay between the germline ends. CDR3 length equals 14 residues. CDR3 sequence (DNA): TGTGCCAGCAGTACGGCGAACTATAATTCACCCCTCCACTTT. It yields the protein CASSTANYNSPLHF. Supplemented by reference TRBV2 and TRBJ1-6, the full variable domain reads EPEVTQTPSHQVTQMGQEVILRCVPISNHLYFYWYRQILGQKVEFLVSFYNNEISEKSEIFDDQFSVERPDGSNFTLKIRSTKLEDSAMYFCASSTANYNSPLHFGNGTRLTVT.

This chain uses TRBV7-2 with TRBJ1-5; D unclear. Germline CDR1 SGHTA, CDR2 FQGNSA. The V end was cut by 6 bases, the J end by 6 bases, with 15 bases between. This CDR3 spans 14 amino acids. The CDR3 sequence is CASRGSIVGQPQHF. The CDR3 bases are TGTGCCAGCAGGGGATCGATAGTAGGTCAGCCCCAGCATTTT.

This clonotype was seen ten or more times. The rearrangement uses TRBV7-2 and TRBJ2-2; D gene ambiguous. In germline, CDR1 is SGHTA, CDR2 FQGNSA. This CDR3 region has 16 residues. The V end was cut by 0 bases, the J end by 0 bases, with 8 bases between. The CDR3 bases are TGTGCCAGCAGCTTAGCGCTAACCGCGAACACCGGGGAGCTGTTTTTT. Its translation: CASSLALTANTGELFF.